This TCR beta chain was sequenced during a study of Ad26.COV2.S vaccination and SARS-CoV-2 variants. Study summary: The COV1001 Ad26.COV2.S trial arm included the donor.

Sample treatment: some 19 received Ad26.COV2.S at low or high dose, single or two shots; 5 received placebo; per-sample allocation not given. The samples were gathered on day 63 after the first injection of vaccine or placebo. An 18-55-year-old adult in Boston served as donor. Participants' vaccine, an Ad26 vector, delivered Wuhan-strain SARS-CoV-2 spike. This CDR3 is built from 15 residues. CDR1 is LNHDA, CDR2 SQIVND, per germline (reference sequence). V lost 3 bases, J lost 0 bases, and 9 bases lay in between. Only in-frame clones appear in the TCRdb table, and some are missing; sequencing was by immunoSEQ multiplex PCR. Of 440,000 or so clones in the sample, nearly 90% were seen once.

The chain couples TRBV19 to TRBJ2-1, with D perhaps matching TRBD1 (6 bases). The clonotype originates from a person between 18 and 60 years old who received the Ad26.COV2.S COVID-19 vaccine or a placebo. Material: peripheral blood, obtained in a trial of Ad26.COV2.S vaccine versus placebo. The DNA for the CDR3 is TGTGCCAGTAGTATGCACAGGGACTCCTACAATGAGCAGTTCTTC. It translates to CASSMHRDSYNEQFF.